Following are 19 T cell receptor beta chains from one sample sequenced in a study of blood T cell dynamics during melanoma immunotherapy. Time point specified: pre-treatment baseline. Immune-effector memory T cells were defined as CD3+ CD4- CD8+ CD45RA- CD45RO-high CD27- CCR7-. Study conclusions and caveats: The most clonal sorted CD8+ subset, immune-effector cells, was closest to cell-free DNA CDR3 sequences.

The assay was immunoSEQ multiplex PCR, and TCRdb's table has in-frame clones only and misses some. The sample has about 1,600 clones; approximately 70% are singletons. Antigens for these TCRs are unknown. The sequencing here drew on CD8+ T cells from blood, taken from a patient treated with checkpoint blockade. These TCRs come from a human donor with melanoma.

A few counts support this clone. The rearrangement uses TRBV4-3 and TRBJ2-3, with D perhaps matching TRBD1 or TRBD2 (6 bases each). Germline V lookup: CDR1 LGHNA, CDR2 YSLEER. CDR3 length: 15 residues. The V and J ends lost 4 bases and 1 base respectively, with 12 bases between them. DNA of the CDR3: TGCGCCAGCAGCCGAGGGGGACTGGGCACAGATACGCAGTATTTT. This codes for CASSRGGLGTDTQYF.

The rearrangement joins TRBV9 to TRBJ2-1; no definite D call. Looked up from germline, CDR1 is SGDLS and CDR2 is YYNGEE. The CDR3 has 12 amino acids. The germline V and J ends were trimmed by 4 bases and 7 bases, with 9 bases remaining between them. In nucleotides, the CDR3 is TGTGCCAGCAGCTCGTTCGGAAATGAGCAGTTCTTC. Its translation is CASSSFGNEQFF.

This chain joins TRBV14 and TRBJ1-2; TRBD1 is a possible D gene (6 bases). The CDR3 contains 15 residues. Trimming took 1 base from V and 4 from J, leaving 13 bases between them. Germline CDR1 reads SGHDN; CDR2 reads FVKESK. As DNA, the CDR3 is TGTGCCAGCAGCCAAGGCTCGGGACAACGCTATGGCTACACCTTC. Translated: CASSQGSGQRYGYTF.

V usage is TRBV5-4 and J usage is TRBJ2-5; D may be TRBD2 (5 bases). CDR1 and CDR2 (germline): SGHNT, YYREEE (reference sequence). The CDR3 covers 15 residues. V gave up 3 bases and J gave up 5 bases, with 17 bases separating them. This CDR3 is CASSSRPGFWETQYF. The CDR3 DNA follows: TGTGCCAGCAGCTCGCGCCCGGGATTTTGGGAGACCCAGTACTTC.

The chain carries TRBV27 and TRBJ1-2; 9 nucleotides align to TRBD1. The CDR3 is made up of 17 amino acids. V was pared by 5 bases and J by 8 bases, with 18 bases of the junction left unmatched. Germline V gives CDR1 MNHEY, CDR2 SMNVEV (reference sequence). CDR3 protein: CASSPRGQGPRGSGYTF. CDR3 DNA: TGTGCCAGCAGTCCCCGCGGACAGGGGCCGAGGGGGAGCGGCTACACCTTC.

This clone was seen a handful of times. The CDR3 DNA is TGTGCCAGCAGCTTGTGGGATTTTATAAGCTACACAGATACGCAGTATTTT. It is translated as CASSLWDFISYTDTQYF. The chain carries TRBV5-4 and TRBJ2-3; D is ambiguous. Trimming took off 1 base at V and 2 bases at J, with 17 bases between the two ends. The germline V gene has CDR1 SGHNT and CDR2 YYREEE (reference sequence). This CDR3 has 17 amino acids. The full variable domain, with the rest looked up from reference TRBV5-4 and TRBJ2-3, is ETGVTQSPTHLIKTRGQQVTLRCSSQSGHNTVSWYQQALGQGPQFIFQYYREEENGRGNFPPRFSGLQFPNYSSELNVNALELDDSALYLCASSLWDFISYTDTQYFGPGTRLTVL.

The rearrangement uses TRBV6-5 and TRBJ1-1; the match to TRBD1 covers 8 bases. Trimming cost V 4 bases and J 4 bases; bases outside gene matches: 5. The germline V gene has CDR1 MNHEY and CDR2 SVGAGI. This CDR3 is built from 14 residues. CDR3 DNA: TGTGCCAGCAGTTCCACAGGGGGGGCCACTGAAGCTTTCTTT. Its protein is CASSSTGGATEAFF.

This clone was observed a single time. This chain uses TRBV5-4 with TRBJ2-5; the D is unclear. The CDR3 loop spans 15 amino acids. Looked up from germline, CDR1 is SGHNT and CDR2 is YYREEE (reference sequence). V was cut by 2 bases and J by 0 bases, with 11 bases left in between. CDR3 protein: CASSFGSADQETQYF. The CDR3 bases are TGTGCCAGCAGCTTCGGGTCAGCAGACCAAGAGACCCAGTACTTC.

CDR3 sequence: CASSVAGQPQHF. DNA for the CDR3: TGTGCCAGCAGCGTGGCGGGGCAGCCCCAGCATTTT. The chain has TRBV5-6 and TRBJ1-5; D gene ambiguous. CDR3 length: 12 residues. The germline CDR1 and CDR2 sequences are SGHDT and YYEEEE. The V gene lost 4 bases and the J gene lost 7 bases, with 9 bases spanning the gap.

This clone was detected only a few times. The V gene is TRBV29-1, the J gene TRBJ2-6; TRBD2 might be the D (7 bases). Trimming cost V 4 bases and J 2 bases, with 9 bases left between them. The CDR3 loop spans 14 amino acids. Germline V CDR1 and CDR2: SQVTM, ANQGSEA. The CDR3 DNA reads TGCAGCGTTGGGGAGGGGGCTGGGGCCAACGTCCTGACTTTC. It is translated as CSVGEGAGANVLTF.

In this sample, this clone turned up a few times. V gene TRBV11-2 combines with J gene TRBJ2-2; 7 bases are a match to TRBD2. This CDR3 region has 17 residues. V lost 1 base and J lost 0; bases outside the gene matches: 5. CDR1 is SGHAT and CDR2 is FQNNGV in the germline V gene. The DNA for the CDR3 is TGTGCCAGCAGCTTAGTGGGAGGGCCCTCGAACACCGGGGAGCTGTTTTTT. It is translated as CASSLVGGPSNTGELFF. The variable domain in full, with the rest retrieved from reference TRBV11-2 and TRBJ2-2, is EAGVAQSPRYKIIEKRQSVAFWCNPISGHATLYWYQQILGQGPKLLIQFQNNGVVDDSQLPKDRFSAERLKGVDSTLKIQPAKLEDSAVYLCASSLVGGPSNTGELFFGEGSRLTVL.

The CDR3 is CASSLVGFTEAFF. In DNA, the CDR3 is TGTGCCAGCAGCTTAGTAGGGTTTACTGAAGCTTTCTTT. This chain joins TRBV11-2 and TRBJ1-1; D remains unclear. The germline gives CDR1 SGHAT, CDR2 FQNNGV. The germline V and J ends were trimmed by 1 base and 5 bases, with 8 bases remaining between them. This CDR3 comprises 13 residues.

The count of this clone is one. The rearrangement uses TRBV18 and TRBJ2-7; maybe TRBD1 (5 bases). Trimming took 3 bases from V and 1 from J, leaving 16 bases between them. This CDR3 has 16 residues. Germline CDR1 is KGHSH and CDR2 is LQKENI. The CDR3 DNA reads TGTGCCAGCTCACCTGGAACAGGTCCACCTTCCTACGAGCAGTACTTC. Translation gives CASSPGTGPPSYEQYF.

The chain employs TRBV5-4 and TRBJ1-1; maybe TRBD1 (6 bases). The CDR3 is 14 residues long. Germline CDR1 is SGHNT and CDR2 is YYREEE (reference sequence). Trimming took 6 bases from V and 3 from J, leaving 15 bases between them. The CDR3 DNA sequence: TGTGCCAGCAATGAGGGGACACGAGACACTGAAGCTTTCTTT. It yields the protein CASNEGTRDTEAFF.

The gene calls are TRBV29-1 and TRBJ1-3, with D unclear. Looked up from germline, CDR1 is SQVTM and CDR2 is ANQGSEA. Trimming cost V 2 bases and J 2 bases, with 10 bases left between them. The CDR3 is 14 amino acids. The CDR3 loop is CSVERVGTGNTIYF. CDR3 coding DNA: TGCAGCGTTGAAAGGGTAGGAACTGGAAACACCATATATTTT.

The V gene is TRBV4-1, the J gene TRBJ2-3, with D unresolved. The germline gives CDR1 MGHRA, CDR2 YSYEKL. V lost 3 bases and J lost 8, with 18 bases in between. CDR3 length: 15 amino acids. Written as DNA, the CDR3 is TGCGCCAGCAGCCACCCCCACACCGGTGAAGGTACGCAGTATTTT. The encoded protein is CASSHPHTGEGTQYF.

Only one count was recorded for this clone. The chain employs TRBV7-2 and TRBJ2-7, with D possibly called TRBD1 or TRBD2 (5 bases each). CDR3 length equals 13 residues. V lost 4 bases to trimming and J lost 3 bases, with 10 bases between them. Per the germline V gene, CDR1 is SGHTA and CDR2 is FQGNSA. CDR3 loop: CASSSGARYEQYF. CDR3 DNA: TGTGCCAGCAGCTCCGGGGCCCGCTACGAGCAGTACTTC.

This clone was detected only a few times. The chain has TRBV19 and TRBJ2-1; D is undetermined. V was trimmed by 5 bases and J by 2 bases, leaving 13 bases between them. The germline gives CDR1 LNHDA, CDR2 SQIVND (reference sequence). CDR3 size: 15 residues. The CDR3 coding sequence is TGTGCCAGTAGTTTCAACCCCCCGACCTACAATGAGCAGTTCTTC. Protein product: CASSFNPPTYNEQFF. The complete variable domain, with remaining parts taken from reference TRBV19 and TRBJ2-1, reads DGGITQSPKYLFRKEGQNVTLSCEQNLNHDAMYWYRQDPGQGLRLIYYSQIVNDFQKGDIAEGYSVSREKKESFPLTVTSAQKNPTAFYLCASSFNPPTYNEQFFGPGTRLTVL.

The chain links TRBV10-3 to TRBJ2-7, with 7 nucleotides matching TRBD1. Germline CDR1 reads ENHRY; CDR2 reads SYGVKD. The length of the CDR3 is 14 residues. Trimming cost V 6 bases and J 1 base; bases outside gene matches: 6. CDR3 in DNA: TGTGCCATCAGCGACAGGGTGTCTTCCTACGAGCAGTACTTC. Translation gives CAISDRVSSYEQYF.